These T cell receptor beta chains were read from a single sample in a study of T cell repertoires in cytomegalovirus infection. MiXCR, applied by TCRdb to the reads, yields one record per CDR3 protein. Counted here are under 300,000 distinct CDR3 sequences, 17% occurring once; the ten biggest clones make up around 47%. Sequencing input: CD8+ T cells from PBMCs. The receptors derive from a human donor in good health (CMV status not recorded). Some clones in this sample may be carry-over from other donors' samples. CDR3s include the opening cysteine and the closing phenylalanine or tryptophan. D genes are given only for firm matches. Some rows have no size entry. The others give once, few or many, or a class for an expanded clone.

DNA,CDR3,V,D,J,size
TGCAGCGTTGATACAGGGACGAATAGCTACACCTTC,CSVDTGTNSYTF,TRBV29-1,.,TRBJ1-2,few
TGCGCCAGCAGCCAAGAATATCTAGCGGGGGGCAATGAGCAGTTCTTC,CASSQEYLAGGNEQFF,TRBV4-1,TRBD2,TRBJ2-1,few
TGTGCCAGCAGTGAAGACGGCAGGACCTACGAGCAGTACTTC,CASSEDGRTYEQYF,TRBV2,.,TRBJ2-7,few
TGTGCCAGCAGTGATTCAGGGGGCTGGAACACTGAAGCTTTCTTT,CASSDSGGWNTEAFF,TRBV2,TRBD1,TRBJ1-1,.
TGTGCCAGCAGCCGAGAGAACTCCTACGAGCAGTACTTC,CASSRENSYEQYF,TRBV7-6,.,TRBJ2-7,many
TGTGCCAGCAGTCCTACGACACGACGAACAGATACGCAGTATTTT,CASSPTTRRTDTQYF,TRBV27,.,TRBJ2-3,.
TGTGCCAGCAGTTTACGACAGGGAGTAGCTGAAGCTTTCTTT,CASSLRQGVAEAFF,TRBV28,TRBD1,TRBJ1-1,few
TGTGCCAGCAGCTATGACACGGGGGAGCCCCAGCATTTT,CASSYDTGEPQHF,TRBV5-4,.,TRBJ1-5,.
TGTGCCAGCAGATCTTCAGGGGAAAATGGCTACACCTTC,CASRSSGENGYTF,TRBV5-4,.,TRBJ1-2,.
TGTGCCAGCAGTTCCGCGGGGACCACAGATACGCAGTATTTT,CASSSAGTTDTQYF,TRBV6-2/TRBV6-3,.,TRBJ2-3,few
TGTGCCAGCAGCTCCGGGAAGTCCAATGAGCAGTTCTTC,CASSSGKSNEQFF,TRBV7-9,.,TRBJ2-1,.
TGTGCCAGCCGGAATGAAAAACTGTTTTTT,CASRNEKLFF,TRBV2,.,TRBJ1-4,.
TGTGCCAGCAGCTTCACATCGAACACTGAAGCTTTCTTT,CASSFTSNTEAFF,TRBV7-9,.,TRBJ1-1,.
TGTGCCACCGGCCCTGTTACAGATACGCAGTATTTT,CATGPVTDTQYF,TRBV6-5,.,TRBJ2-3,few
TGTGCCAGCAGCTCGGACAGCACCTACAATGAGCAGTTCTTC,CASSSDSTYNEQFF,TRBV7-2,.,TRBJ2-1,many
TGTGCCAGCAGTGTTTATCAGGGGACAAACACTGAAGCTTTCTTT,CASSVYQGTNTEAFF,TRBV2,.,TRBJ1-1,few
TGTGCCATCAGTGAGTTCCTGGGTGGCTCTGGGGCCAACGTCCTGACTTTC,CAISEFLGGSGANVLTF,TRBV10-3,.,TRBJ2-6,few
TGTGCCAGCATGGGGCAGATAAACTACGAGCAGTACTTC,CASMGQINYEQYF,TRBV27,.,TRBJ2-7,.
TGTGCCAGCAGTTACTCCCCTCGGGACAGGCCAGATACGCAGTATTTT,CASSYSPRDRPDTQYF,TRBV6-5,TRBD1,TRBJ2-3,few
TGTGCCAGCAGCTTCCTGTGGAGGGAGACAGATACGCAGTATTTT,CASSFLWRETDTQYF,TRBV7-2,.,TRBJ2-3,many
TGTGCCAGCAGCTTAGGCCAGCGGGCCTACGAGCAGTACTTC,CASSLGQRAYEQYF,TRBV7-8,.,TRBJ2-7,many
TGTGCCAGCAGCCAAAGACAGGGTGGGACAGATACGCAGTATTTT,CASSQRQGGTDTQYF,TRBV11-2,TRBD1,TRBJ2-3,many
TGTGCCAGCAGCCAAGATAGGCGGGGCGCCTACGAGCAGTACTTC,CASSQDRRGAYEQYF,TRBV3-1,.,TRBJ2-7,.
TGTGCCAGCAGTTACTCCCCCCTTTTAGAGGACAGCTATGGCTACACCTTC,CASSYSPLLEDSYGYTF,TRBV6-5,.,TRBJ1-2,few
TGCGCCAGCAGCCAATCAAAACCACAGGGCTCCGGGGAGCTGTTTTTT,CASSQSKPQGSGELFF,TRBV4-1,.,TRBJ2-2,few
TGTGCCAGCAGCTTCAGGGGGGCTGATGAGCAGTACTTC,CASSFRGADEQYF,TRBV7-9,.,TRBJ2-7,many
TGTGCCAGCAGTCCATGGACTAGCCACAGTGAAGATACGCAGTATTTT,CASSPWTSHSEDTQYF,TRBV28,TRBD2,TRBJ2-3,many
TGTGCCAGCAGTAAGACTAGCGGGGGGTTCGCGGGAGAGACCCAGTACTTC,CASSKTSGGFAGETQYF,TRBV7-9,TRBD2,TRBJ2-5,few
TGTGCCAGCAGCTCCTTCGGGACAGGGTCCAATGAGCAGTTCTTC,CASSSFGTGSNEQFF,TRBV7-2,TRBD1,TRBJ2-1,many
TGTGCCAGCAGTGGCCCGCGGGGGGGTGGCACCGGGGAGCTGTTTTTT,CASSGPRGGGTGELFF,TRBV2,TRBD2,TRBJ2-2,few
TGCGCCAGCAGCTGGGACGATCTACAGGGCGGGGAGACCCAGTACTTC,CASSWDDLQGGETQYF,TRBV5-1,.,TRBJ2-5,once
TGTGCCAGCAGCCTGGGACTTAAGTACAATGAGCAGTTCTTC,CASSLGLKYNEQFF,TRBV6-2/TRBV6-3,.,TRBJ2-1,many
TGTGCCATCAGGGTACAGGGAGCCTCCTACGAGCAGTACTTC,CAIRVQGASYEQYF,TRBV10-3,.,TRBJ2-7,many
TGTGCCAGCAGCTTAGCTACCCCCCGGAACACTGAAGCTTTCTTT,CASSLATPRNTEAFF,TRBV7-8,.,TRBJ1-1,few
TGTGCCAGCAGGGGAAGTTATGGCTACACCTTC,CASRGSYGYTF,TRBV27,.,TRBJ1-2,.
TGTGCCAGTAGTATTGAGAGTCCCATCCCCGGCGATCAGCCCCAGCATTTT,CASSIESPIPGDQPQHF,TRBV19,.,TRBJ1-5,.
TGTGCCAGCACCCTAAATCAGGGGGCGCGGCACAATCAGCCCCAGCATTTT,CASTLNQGARHNQPQHF,TRBV6-5,TRBD1,TRBJ1-5,many
TGTGCCAGCAGTTACTCGGGTTTCGACGAGCAGTACTTC,CASSYSGFDEQYF,TRBV6-5,.,TRBJ2-7,many
TGTGCCAGCAGCCTAAGACTAGCGGGGGGGCAAGAGACCCAGTACTTC,CASSLRLAGGQETQYF,TRBV13,TRBD2,TRBJ2-5,few
TGTGCCAGCAGCCCTAACCCCGGGACTAGCGGGCTGCCGTCGGATGAGCAGTTCTTC,CASSPNPGTSGLPSDEQFF,TRBV7-2,TRBD2,TRBJ2-1,many
TGTGCCAGCAGTTCCAACAGGGAGGGAGAGACCCAGTACTTC,CASSSNREGETQYF,TRBV12-3/TRBV12-4,.,TRBJ2-5,few
TGTGCCAGCAGCTTGCGGGACTATCCGGGGGAGCTGTTTTTT,CASSLRDYPGELFF,TRBV3-1,TRBD2,TRBJ2-2,many
TGTGCCAGCAGCTTGGGGCGGGTGAAGAGCTCCTACAATGAGCAGTTCTTC,CASSLGRVKSSYNEQFF,TRBV5-8,.,TRBJ2-1,few
TGTGCCAGCAGCATAACGACAGGACCTGGAAACACCATATATTTT,CASSITTGPGNTIYF,TRBV9,.,TRBJ1-3,few
TGTGCCAGCAGCCCCCGGAGGGTAGCGGGGGGACACGGCTATGAGCAGTTCTTC,CASSPRRVAGGHGYEQFF,TRBV7-2,TRBD2,TRBJ2-1,many
TGCAGTGCTAGAAGCCTGGAGGGCACAGATACGCAGTATTTT,CSARSLEGTDTQYF,TRBV20-1,.,TRBJ2-3,.
TGTGCCAGCACCACCCAGGGAGTGGGGCAGTACTTC,CASTTQGVGQYF,TRBV7-9,.,TRBJ2-7,few
TGTGCCAGCAGTTTTTCTGGGGCACTAATCGAGCAGTTCTTC,CASSFSGALIEQFF,TRBV27,.,TRBJ2-1,few
TGCAGCGTTGAAGATTATGGGACAGAGCCCACAGATACGCAGTATTTT,CSVEDYGTEPTDTQYF,TRBV29-1,TRBD1,TRBJ2-3,few
TGCGCCAGCAGCACCCTAGGGGATTCACCCCTCCACTTT,CASSTLGDSPLHF,TRBV5-1,.,TRBJ1-6,.
TGTGCCAGCAGCGATACCGGCGGGACAGCCTACAATGAGCAGTTCTTC,CASSDTGGTAYNEQFF,TRBV7-9,.,TRBJ2-1,few
TGTGCCAGCACTCCCCTAGCGGGGGGGAACACCGGGGAGCTGTTTTTT,CASTPLAGGNTGELFF,TRBV12-3/TRBV12-4,TRBD2,TRBJ2-2,many
TGTGCCACCAGTGACTCAGGTTTAGGGGGTCAAGAGACCCAGTACTTC,CATSDSGLGGQETQYF,TRBV24-1,.,TRBJ2-5,.